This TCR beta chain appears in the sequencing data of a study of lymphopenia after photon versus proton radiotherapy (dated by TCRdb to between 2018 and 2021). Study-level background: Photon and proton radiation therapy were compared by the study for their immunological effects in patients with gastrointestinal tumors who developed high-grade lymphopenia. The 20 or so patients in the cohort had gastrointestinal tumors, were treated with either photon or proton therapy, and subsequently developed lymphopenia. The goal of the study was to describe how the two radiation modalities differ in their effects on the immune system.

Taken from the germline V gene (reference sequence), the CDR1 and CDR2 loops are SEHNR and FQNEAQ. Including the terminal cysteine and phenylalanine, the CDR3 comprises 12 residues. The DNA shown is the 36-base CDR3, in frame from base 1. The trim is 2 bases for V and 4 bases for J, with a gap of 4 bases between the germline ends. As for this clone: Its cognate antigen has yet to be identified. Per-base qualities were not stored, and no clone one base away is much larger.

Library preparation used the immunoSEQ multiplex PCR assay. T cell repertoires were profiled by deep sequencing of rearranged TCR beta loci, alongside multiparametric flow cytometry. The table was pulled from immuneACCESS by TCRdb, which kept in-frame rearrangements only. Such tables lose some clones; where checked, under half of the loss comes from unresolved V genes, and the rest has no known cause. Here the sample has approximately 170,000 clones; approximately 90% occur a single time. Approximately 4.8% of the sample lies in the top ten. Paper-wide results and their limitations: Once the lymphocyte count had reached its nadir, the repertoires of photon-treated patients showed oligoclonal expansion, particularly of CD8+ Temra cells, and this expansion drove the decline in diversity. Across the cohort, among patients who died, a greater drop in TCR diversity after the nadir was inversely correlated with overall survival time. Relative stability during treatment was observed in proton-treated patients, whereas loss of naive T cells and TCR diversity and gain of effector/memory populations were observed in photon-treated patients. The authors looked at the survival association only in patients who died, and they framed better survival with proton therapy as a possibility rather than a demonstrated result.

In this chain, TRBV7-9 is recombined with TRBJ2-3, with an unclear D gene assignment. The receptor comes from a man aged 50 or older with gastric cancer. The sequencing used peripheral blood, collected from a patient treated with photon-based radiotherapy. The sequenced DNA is TGTGCCAGCAGCTTAATCGCAGATACGCAGTATTTT. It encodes CASSLIADTQYF.